Below are 23 T cell receptor beta chains sequenced from a single sample in a study of vaccination and CD4 T cells after COVID-19. At the Johns Hopkins FTIC core, DNA taken from cultured CD4+ T cells was sequenced by way of the Oncomine TCR Beta short-read assay. Via MiXCR, TCRdb re-called the PCR reads, giving one row per CDR3 protein. The sample shows 13,000 to 15,000 distinct CDR3 sequences, 25% to 30% of them seen only once. Treatment meaning: roughly 11-day PBMC culture with coronavirus spike peptide pools or control peptides (ViraFEST assay). No antigen has been identified for these receptors. Material for sequencing was cultured CD4+ T cells from blood. These receptors all stem from a human donor with COVID-19.

The J gene is TRBJ1-5, the V gene TRBV6-1; D gene unclear. Germline V lookup: CDR1 MNHNS, CDR2 SASEGT. The CDR3 consists of 15 residues. Trimming pared 5 bases from V and 4 bases from J, leaving 15 bases between. CDR3 protein: CASSTAGPINQPQHF. Here the CDR3 DNA reads TGTGCCAGCAGTACAGCCGGGCCAATAAATCAGCCCCAGCATTTT.

The rearrangement links TRBV5-1 to TRBJ1-5; weak D call: TRBD1 (6 bases). V lost 4 bases, J lost 7 bases, and 18 bases lay in between. Looked up from germline, CDR1 is SGHRS and CDR2 is YFSETQ. CDR3 size: 15 residues. Here the CDR3 reads CASSPSQGVGQPQHF. CDR3 DNA sequence: TGCGCCAGCAGCCCCTCACAGGGTGTAGGACAGCCCCAGCATTTT.

Worth noting for this clonotype: An end of the junction does not agree with germline; a read error may underlie this. The rearrangement uses TRBV20-1 and TRBJ2-5, with D maybe TRBD1 (7 bases). The V gene's germline CDR1 is DFQATT and CDR2 SNEGSKA (reference sequence). There are 15 residues in the CDR3. The CDR3 protein is CSAGERRGLGATQYF. The CDR3 DNA reads as TGCAGTGCTGGAGAAAGGAGGGGGCTGGGGGCGACCCAGTACTTC.

This clonotype was counted between two and nine times. CDR3 region: CSVGEKDRRGTEAFF. CDR3 bases: TGCAGCGTTGGGGAGAAGGACAGAAGGGGAACTGAAGCTTTCTTT. The gene calls are TRBV29-1 and TRBJ1-1; a weak D match, TRBD1 (6 bases). This CDR3 contains 15 residues. Deletions cut 4 bases from V and 5 bases from J, with 20 bases between. Looked up from germline, CDR1 is SQVTM and CDR2 is ANQGSEA.

About this clonotype itself: Relative to the germline gene, one junction end is altered; a read error may explain this. The CDR3 spells CTSSLVGGGGGSNQPQHF. The CDR3 nucleotides read TGTACCAGCAGCTTAGTAGGCGGCGGGGGCGGCAGCAATCAGCCCCAGCATTTT. This chain connects TRBV7-9 to TRBJ1-5; D may be TRBD1 (6 bases). Germline lookup yields CDR1 SEHNR and CDR2 FQNEAQ (reference sequence). The CDR3 contains 18 residues.

The rearrangement uses TRBV6-5 and TRBJ2-7; TRBD2 might be the D (6 bases). V was pared by 4 bases and J by 0 bases, with 13 bases between. Per germline, CDR1 MNHEY and CDR2 SVGAGI. This CDR3 region has 15 residues. CDR3 region: CASSFVFGSSYEQYF. CDR3 bases: TGTGCCAGCAGTTTTGTGTTCGGGAGCTCCTACGAGCAGTACTTC.

The V and J genes are TRBV19 and TRBJ2-7; TRBD2 aligns across 8 bases. Per germline, CDR1 LNHDA and CDR2 SQIVND (reference sequence). This CDR3 region has 16 residues. V lost 6 bases, J lost 0 bases, and 10 bases stayed unmatched. The CDR3 bases are TGTGCCAGTAGCCCACCGGGGGGGCAGGCCTCCTACGAGCAGTACTTC. This encodes CASSPPGGQASYEQYF.

The chain combines TRBV20-1 with TRBJ1-1; no definite D call. Trimming removed 3 bases at V and 6 bases at J, with 8 bases between. CDR1 is DFQATT and CDR2 is SNEGSKA in the germline V gene (reference sequence). The CDR3 runs to 11 residues. CDR3: CSASGWAEAFF. In nucleotides, the CDR3 is TGCAGTGCTAGCGGTTGGGCTGAAGCTTTCTTT.

The gene calls are TRBV19 and TRBJ1-6, with D possibly matching TRBD1 (6 bases). This CDR3 has 14 amino acids. The germline V and J ends were trimmed by 6 bases and 0 bases, with 6 bases remaining between them. Germline CDR1 reads LNHDA; CDR2 reads SQIVND (reference sequence). CDR3 sequence: CASRDSSYNSPLHF. The CDR3 bases are TGTGCCAGTAGGGACAGCTCCTATAATTCACCCCTCCACTTT. Variable domain in full (rest from reference TRBV19 and TRBJ1-6): DGGITQSPKYLFRKEGQNVTLSCEQNLNHDAMYWYRQDPGQGLRLIYYSQIVNDFQKGDIAEGYSVSREKKESFPLTVTSAQKNPTAFYLCASRDSSYNSPLHFGNGTRLTVT.

This clonotype occurred a few times. J is TRBJ1-5 and V is TRBV20-1, with D perhaps TRBD1 (6 bases). Germline V lookup: CDR1 DFQATT, CDR2 SNEGSKA (reference sequence). V was cut by 6 bases and J by 5 bases, with 17 bases left in between. The CDR3 sequence is 14 residues long. The CDR3, as DNA: TGCAGTGCGCCAGGCGGGACAAAATATCAGCCCCAGCATTTT. Translated, it gives CSAPGGTKYQPQHF.

Only one count was recorded for this clonotype. The chain is built from TRBV11-3 and TRBJ2-5; the D gene is possibly TRBD1 (5 bases). Trimming took off 4 bases at V and 7 bases at J, with 16 bases between the two ends. Germline V gene data show CDR1 as SGHNT and CDR2 as YENEEA. This CDR3 has 14 residues. CDR3 in amino acids: CASSSEKGLATQYF. The CDR3 nucleotides read TGTGCCAGCAGCTCAGAAAAGGGGCTGGCGACCCAGTACTTC. Combining the CDR3 with reference TRBV11-3 and TRBJ2-5 gives the whole variable domain EAGVVQSPRYKIIEKKQPVAFWCNPISGHNTLYWYLQNLGQGPELLIRYENEEAVDDSQLPKDRFSAERLKGVDSTLKIQPAELGDSAVYLCASSSEKGLATQYFGPGTRLLVL.

This clonotype was found a few times. V gene TRBV6-1 combines with J gene TRBJ2-5, with D maybe TRBD2 (5 bases). Germline V gene sequence: CDR1 MNHNS, CDR2 SASEGT. Trimming stripped 6 bases from V and 4 bases from J, with 18 bases between. This CDR3 has 15 amino acids. The CDR3 DNA sequence: TGTGCCAGCAGAAAACTTAGCCTAGGGAGAGAGACCCAGTACTTC. This gives the protein CASRKLSLGRETQYF.

This clonotype was counted between two and nine times. The gene calls are TRBV7-2 and TRBJ2-2, with TRBD1 matching 9 bases. This CDR3 has 15 residues. After removal of 3 bases from V and 5 bases from J, the junction contained 4 bases not matched to a gene. Germline loops: CDR1 SGHTA, CDR2 FQGNSA. CDR3 amino acids: CASSFTGTGTGELFF. DNA of the CDR3: TGTGCCAGCAGCTTTACCGGGACAGGGACCGGGGAGCTGTTTTTT. Full variable domain (outside the CDR3, taken from reference TRBV7-2 and TRBJ2-2): GAGVSQSPSNKVTEKGKDVELRCDPISGHTALYWYRQSLGQGLEFLIYFQGNSAPDKSGLPSDRFSAERTGGSVSTLTIQRTQQEDSAVYLCASSFTGTGTGELFFGEGSRLTVL.

The V gene is TRBV11-2, the J gene TRBJ2-1; 9 nucleotides align to TRBD2. CDR1 and CDR2 (germline): SGHAT, FQNNGV. V was clipped by 0 bases and J by 6 bases; unmatched bases: 6. The CDR3 spans 16 residues. CDR3 loop: CASSLDRAGGRNEQFF. CDR3 bases: TGTGCCAGCAGCTTAGATCGCGCGGGGGGGCGCAATGAGCAGTTCTTC.

The gene calls are TRBV18 and TRBJ2-2, with TRBD2 matching 8 bases. Germline lookup yields CDR1 KGHSH and CDR2 LQKENI. Trimming removed 2 bases from V and 2 bases from J; junction bases left unmatched: 13. The CDR3 loop spans 19 amino acids. This chain's CDR3 is CASSPIPAGDYPNTGELFF. The CDR3 region has the DNA TGTGCCAGCTCACCAATCCCAGCGGGGGACTACCCCAACACCGGGGAGCTGTTTTTT.

This clonotype turned up a few times. This chain links TRBV6-2 or TRBV6-3 with TRBJ1-4, with a tentative D call TRBD1 (5 bases). The CDR3 is 18 residues long. Germline V gene lookup returns CDR1 MNHEY and CDR2 SVGEGT. V was shortened by 2 bases and J by 3 bases, with 19 bases between the two germline ends. The CDR3 nucleotides read TGTGCCAGCAGTTACCTCAGGGAAGGTCCGCGGGCTAATGAAAAACTGTTTTTT. This gives the protein CASSYLREGPRANEKLFF.

A few counts support this clonotype. The chain has TRBV6-5 and TRBJ1-4; D gene ambiguous. This CDR3 spans 13 amino acids. Germline V CDR1 and CDR2: MNHEY, SVGAGI. Between the trimmed V and J ends, which lost 0 bases and 7 bases, there was a span of 6 bases. CDR3 residues: CASSYSGFEKLFF. CDR3 DNA sequence: TGTGCCAGCAGTTACTCCGGGTTTGAAAAACTGTTTTTT.

This sequence joins TRBV6-1 and TRBJ2-3; 11 nucleotides align to TRBD2. After removal of 4 bases from V and 6 bases from J, the junction contained 12 bases not matched to a gene. Germline V gene lookup returns CDR1 MNHNS and CDR2 SASEGT. CDR3 length equals 17 residues. CDR3 amino acids: CASSGTASGGLLDTQYF. As DNA, the CDR3 is TGTGCCAGCAGTGGTACAGCTAGCGGGGGGCTTCTGGATACGCAGTATTTT.

Within the sample, this clonotype is medium-sized. The rearrangement links TRBV7-9 to TRBJ1-6; D remains unclear. This CDR3 comprises 14 residues. The V gene's germline CDR1 is SEHNR and CDR2 FQNEAQ (reference sequence). V lost 5 bases to trimming and J lost 6 bases, with 11 bases between them. The CDR3 DNA is TGTGCCAGCAGCCTTGCTGTTGTTAATTCACCCCTCCACTTT. Its translation: CASSLAVVNSPLHF.

The V gene is TRBV7-9, the J gene TRBJ2-3; D remains unclear. CDR3 length equals 13 residues. The V gene's germline CDR1 is SEHNR and CDR2 FQNEAQ (reference sequence). The ends were cut back, 5 bases at V and 1 base at J, with 7 bases in the middle. CDR3 region: CASSPDGTDTQYF. The CDR3 coding sequence is TGTGCCAGCAGCCCGGACGGCACAGATACGCAGTATTTT.

The CDR3 loop is CASTASGTGHSPLHF. CDR3 nucleotides: TGTGCCAGCACCGCCTCCGGGACAGGGCATTCACCCCTCCACTTT. The gene calls are TRBV28 and TRBJ1-6, with 9 bases that match TRBD1. This CDR3 is 15 amino acids long. J was trimmed by 8 bases and V by 7 bases; bases with no gene match: 9. Per the germline V gene, CDR1 is MDHEN and CDR2 is SYDVKM.

In this sample, this clonotype turned up a few times. This chain connects TRBV12-3 or TRBV12-4 to TRBJ2-5; tentatively, D is TRBD1 or TRBD2 (6 bases each). With 3 bases removed from V and 2 bases from J, the gap between germline ends came to 13 bases. The CDR3 consists of 15 residues. CDR3 nucleotide sequence: TGTGCCAGCAGTTTTACGGGGGCAAAACAAGAGACCCAGTACTTC. Translating gives CASSFTGAKQETQYF.

This chain connects TRBV7-2 to TRBJ2-5; D might be TRBD2 (6 bases). Trimming stripped 3 bases from V and 5 bases from J, with 16 bases between. The CDR3 runs to 15 residues. Per the germline V gene, CDR1 is SGHTA and CDR2 is FQGNSA. This chain's CDR3 is CASSLEGRGEETQYF. The DNA for the CDR3 is TGTGCCAGCAGCTTGGAGGGGCGGGGTGAGGAGACCCAGTACTTC.